This is a list of T cell receptor beta chains from one sample in a study of blood T cell repertoires in COVID-19. Only in-frame clones appear in the TCRdb table, and some are missing; sequencing was by immunoSEQ multiplex PCR. The repertoire holds about 110,000 clones, with 88% as singletons. Specimen: peripheral blood. The receptors come from a human donor in a cohort sampled during active COVID-19. Both conserved end residues are part of each CDR3. The D gene is left open where the match is weak.

>.|TRBJ1-6|TRBV27
TGTGCCACCTCGTTTTGGGCAGTTGATTCACCCCTCCACTTT
CATSFWAVDSPLHF
>TRBD2|TRBJ2-5|TRBV7-8
TGTGCCAGCAGCTTTGGGTATAGCGGGGGAAAAGAGACCCAGTACTTC
CASSFGYSGGKETQYF
>.|TRBJ1-3|TRBV6-6
TGTGCCAGCAGTACGACACCAGAAACCTCTGGAAACACCATATATTTT
CASSTTPETSGNTIYF
>.|TRBJ2-1|TRBV4-1
TGCGCCAGCAGCCAAGATGAACAGGCCTACAATGAGCAGTTCTTC
CASSQDEQAYNEQFF
>.|TRBJ2-1|TRBV10-3
TGTGCCATCAGCTTTGACACTTACAATGAGCAGTTCTTC
CAISFDTYNEQFF
>.|TRBJ1-6|TRBV10-3
TGTGCCATCAGGTCAGGTTTTGATGGCTATAATTCACCCCTCCACTTT
CAIRSGFDGYNSPLHF
>TRBD2|TRBJ2-1|TRBV19
TGTGCCAGTAGGGGAACCGGGACTAGCGGGATCTACAATGAGCAGTTCTTC
CASRGTGTSGIYNEQFF
>TRBD1|TRBJ1-1|TRBV2
TGTGCCACCGGGACAGGCAACACTGAAGCTTTCTTT
CATGTGNTEAFF
>TRBD1|TRBJ1-6|TRBV3-1/TRBV3-2
TGTGCCAGCAGCCCGACAGGGAATTCACCCCTCCACTTT
CASSPTGNSPLHF
>.|TRBJ2-3|TRBV29-1
TGCAGCGCCGGACAAGGGGGACGCACAGATACGCAGTATTTT
CSAGQGGRTDTQYF
>.|TRBJ1-3|TRBV6-5
TGTGCCAGCAGTTACTTACCCAGAAGCTCTGGAAACACCATATATTTT
CASSYLPRSSGNTIYF
>.|TRBJ1-2|TRBV13
TGTGCCAGCAGCACCGAGGACAGCGCTAACTATGGCTACACCTTC
CASSTEDSANYGYTF
>.|TRBJ2-2|TRBV12-3/TRBV12-4
TGTGCCACAGGGGTGAAGAACACCGGGGAGCTGTTTTTT
CATGVKNTGELFF
>TRBD2|TRBJ2-3|TRBV7-6
TGTGCCAGCAGCTTCCGACTAGCGGGTAGCACAGATACGCAGTATTTT
CASSFRLAGSTDTQYF
>TRBD1|TRBJ1-1|TRBV5-8
TGTGCCAGCAGCTTGGCCAGCACAGGGGGCACTGAAGCTTTCTTT
CASSLASTGGTEAFF
>TRBD2|TRBJ2-1|TRBV25-1
TGTGCCAGCAGGGTCCGGGAGCGGGGGGGCCGGGGTGAGCAGTTCTTC
CASRVRERGGRGEQFF
>.|TRBJ2-7|TRBV21-1
TGTGCCAGCAGCAAAGACACGGTGGGAGTTACCTACGAGCAGTACTTC
CASSKDTVGVTYEQYF